Each of the 10 T cell receptor beta chains below was sequenced from the same sample in a study of blood T cell repertoires in COVID-19. Clones were read by immunoSEQ multiplex PCR, and TCRdb kept only the in-frame ones, dropping some. Of 250,000 or so clones in the sample, approximately 90% are singletons; the top ten hold approximately 4%. The sequenced material came from PBMCs or T cells enriched from blood (not recorded which). The receptors were sampled from a woman aged 25 to 39 with acute COVID-19.

The chain carries TRBV24-1 and TRBJ2-3, with 7 positions matching TRBD2. The V and J ends lost 3 bases and 6 bases, in that order; junction bases with no gene match: 5. The CDR3 totals 14 residues. Looked up from germline, CDR1 is KGHDR and CDR2 is SFDVKD. In DNA, the CDR3 is TGTGCCACCAGTGATGAGGGAGGGCCTGATACGCAGTATTTT. The encoded protein is CATSDEGGPDTQYF.

This chain links TRBV3-1 (or the pseudogene TRBV3-2) with TRBJ2-7, with D perhaps TRBD2 (6 bases). Germline V lookup: CDR1 LGHDT, CDR2 YNNKEL (reference sequence). The CDR3 length is 15 residues. V was trimmed by 0 bases and J by 4 bases, leaving 13 bases between them. CDR3 nucleotide sequence: TGTGCCAGCAGCCAAGAATCGGGGGTCGGATACGAGCAGTACTTC. This sequence encodes CASSQESGVGYEQYF.

V gene TRBV18 combines with J gene TRBJ1-2, with a weak D call TRBD1 (6 bases). This CDR3 contains 14 residues. CDR1 and CDR2 (germline): KGHSH, LQKENI. V lost 2 bases, J lost 2 bases, and 9 bases lay in between. As DNA, the CDR3 is TGTGCCAGCTCACCAGGGGGCGCGAACTATGGCTACACCTTC. As protein: CASSPGGANYGYTF. Combining the CDR3 with reference TRBV18 and TRBJ1-2 gives the whole variable domain NAGVMQNPRHLVRRRGQEARLRCSPMKGHSHVYWYRQLPEEGLKFMVYLQKENIIDESGMPKERFSAEFPKEGPSILRIQQVVRGDSAAYFCASSPGGANYGYTFGSGTRLTVV.

The chain has TRBV5-6 and TRBJ2-3; perhaps TRBD1 as D (6 bases). The CDR3 consists of 13 residues. Per the germline V gene, CDR1 is SGHDT and CDR2 is YYEEEE. V lost 7 bases, J lost 3 bases, and 12 bases lay in between. Here the CDR3 DNA reads TGTGCCAGCTCCCCAGGGGCAACAGATACGCAGTATTTT. This encodes CASSPGATDTQYF.

The chain has TRBV28 and TRBJ1-2; D is possibly TRBD1 (6 bases). Germline V CDR1 and CDR2: MDHEN, SYDVKM. The CDR3 contains 17 residues. Trimming pared 8 bases from V and 0 bases from J, leaving 22 bases between. The CDR3 loop is CASEEGTGLGSNYGYTF. In DNA form, the CDR3 reads TGTGCCAGCGAAGAAGGAACAGGGTTAGGATCTAACTATGGCTACACCTTC.

This clone was recorded a few times. This chain joins TRBV10-3 and TRBJ1-1, with 7 nucleotides matching TRBD1. V lost 10 bases to trimming and J lost 7 bases; unmatched junction nucleotides: 3. The CDR3 consists of 10 residues. Germline CDR1 ENHRY, CDR2 SYGVKD. The CDR3 is CASGTVEAFF. CDR3 in DNA: TGTGCCAGCGGGACAGTTGAAGCTTTCTTT.

The rearrangement joins TRBV30 to TRBJ1-5; D not certain. The V end lost 0 bases, the J end lost 1 base, and 7 bases lay between the germline ends. CDR3 length: 14 residues. Germline values: CDR1 GTSNPN, CDR2 SVGIG (reference sequence). The CDR3 region has the DNA TGTGCCTGGAGTGTATTGGAGAGCAATCAGCCCCAGCATTTT. It specifies CAWSVLESNQPQHF.

The gene calls are TRBV28 and TRBJ2-7; 10 bases line up with TRBD1. Germline V gene data show CDR1 as MDHEN and CDR2 as SYDVKM. The CDR3 extends over 15 amino acids. J was trimmed by 5 bases and V by 1 base; bases with no gene match: 5. The CDR3 spells CASSLYGTGANEQYF. The CDR3 bases are TGTGCCAGCAGTTTATATGGGACAGGGGCCAACGAGCAGTACTTC.

The chain employs TRBV24-1 and TRBJ1-1, with TRBD1 identical over 8 bases. The germline CDR1 and CDR2 sequences are KGHDR and SFDVKD. V gave up 5 bases and J gave up 6 bases; unmatched junction bases: 4. The CDR3 is 13 amino acids. The CDR3 region has the DNA TGTGCCACCAGTGCTAAACAGGGGGCTGAAGCTTTCTTT. Encoded protein: CATSAKQGAEAFF.

The rearrangement joins TRBV6-2 or TRBV6-3 to TRBJ2-5, with 9 bases aligning to TRBD2. Trimming removed 3 bases from V and 3 bases from J; junction bases left unmatched: 11. CDR3 size: 17 residues. Germline CDR1 is MNHEY and CDR2 is SVGEGT. The DNA for the CDR3 is TGTGCCAGCAGTTATGGGCGACTAGCGGAAACTGAAGAGACCCAGTACTTC. Protein sequence: CASSYGRLAETEETQYF.